The 2 T cell receptor beta chains in this list originate from one sample, sequenced in a study of cytomegalovirus exposure and HLA in healthy donors. PCR was performed using 60 Vbeta and 13 Jbeta primers. Method: immunoSEQ multiplex PCR; TCRdb's copy keeps in-frame clones and lacks some. Of about 160,000 clones listed, roughly 80% were seen once; the top ten hold 0.38%. The source material was PBMCs. The receptors were sampled from a boy aged 2 to 10 in good health and CMV-seronegative.

A few counts support this clone. The chain is built from TRBV15 and TRBJ2-2; D gene ambiguous. The CDR3 has 16 residues. Per the germline V gene, CDR1 is LNHNV and CDR2 is YYDKDF (reference sequence). V lost 5 bases and J 3 bases, leaving 16 bases between the germline ends. CDR3 protein: CATSSPLDDDTGELFF. In DNA form, the CDR3 reads TGTGCCACCAGCTCCCCCCTAGACGATGACACCGGGGAGCTGTTTTTT.

The J gene is TRBJ1-2, the V gene TRBV6-5, with 9 bases fitting TRBD1. The CDR3 loop spans 14 amino acids. Germline assignment: CDR1 MNHEY and CDR2 SVGAGI. Trimming removed 6 bases from V and 4 bases from J; junction bases left unmatched: 6. As DNA, the CDR3 is TGTGCCAGCAGACGGGACAGGGCCTCCTATGGCTACACCTTC. Its protein is CASRRDRASYGYTF.